This T cell receptor (beta chain) was sequenced for a study of control samples from healthy donors and cancer patients. Profiling relied on immunoSEQ multiplex PCR, and the TCRdb table lists in-frame clones only, not all of them. The sample shows some 120,000 clones, around 90% of them seen only once. CDR3 size: 11 residues. The V end was cut by 0 bases, the J end by 10 bases, with 9 bases between. Germline CDR1 reads DFQATT; CDR2 reads SNEGSKA (reference sequence). What was sequenced was blood. This chain links TRBV20-1 with TRBJ1-1; D may be TRBD1 (5 bases). The TCR sequence derives from a man aged 18 to 29 in good health. CDR3: CSARDRGGAFF. In DNA, the CDR3 is TGCAGTGCTAGAGATCGCGGGGGAGCTTTCTTT.